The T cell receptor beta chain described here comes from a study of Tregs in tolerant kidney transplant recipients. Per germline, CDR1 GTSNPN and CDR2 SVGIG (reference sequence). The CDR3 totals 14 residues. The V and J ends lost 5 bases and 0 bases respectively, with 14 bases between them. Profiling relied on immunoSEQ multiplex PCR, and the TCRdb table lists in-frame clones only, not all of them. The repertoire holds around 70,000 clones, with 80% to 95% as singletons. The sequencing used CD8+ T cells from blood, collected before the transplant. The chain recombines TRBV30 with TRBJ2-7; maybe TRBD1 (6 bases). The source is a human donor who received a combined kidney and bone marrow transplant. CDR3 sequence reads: CAWAGAGSSYEQYF. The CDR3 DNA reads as TGTGCCTGGGCAGGGGCAGGGAGCTCCTACGAGCAGTACTTC.